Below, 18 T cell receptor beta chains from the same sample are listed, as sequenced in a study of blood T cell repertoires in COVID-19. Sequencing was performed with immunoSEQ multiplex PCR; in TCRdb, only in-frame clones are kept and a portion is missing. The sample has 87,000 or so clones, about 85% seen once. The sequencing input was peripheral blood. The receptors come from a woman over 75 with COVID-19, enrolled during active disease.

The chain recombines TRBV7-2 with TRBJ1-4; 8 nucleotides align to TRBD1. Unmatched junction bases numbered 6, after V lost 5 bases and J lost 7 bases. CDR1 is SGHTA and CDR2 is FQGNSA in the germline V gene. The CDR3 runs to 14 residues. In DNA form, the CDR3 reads TGTGCCAGCAGCCTCCAGGGGGCAGGTGAAAAACTGTTTTTT. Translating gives CASSLQGAGEKLFF.

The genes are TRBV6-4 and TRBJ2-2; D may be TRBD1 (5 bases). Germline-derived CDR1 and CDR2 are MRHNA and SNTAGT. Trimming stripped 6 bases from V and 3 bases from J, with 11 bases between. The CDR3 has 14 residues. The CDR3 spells CASSPDRYTGELFF. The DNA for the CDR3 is TGTGCCAGCAGCCCAGACAGATACACCGGGGAGCTGTTTTTT.

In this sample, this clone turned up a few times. This CDR3 is CASRSSGTVYEQYF. CDR3 DNA: TGCGCCAGCAGGTCGAGCGGGACTGTCTACGAGCAGTACTTC. The chain recombines TRBV5-1 with TRBJ2-7, with TRBD2 matching 7 bases. Germline values: CDR1 SGHRS, CDR2 YFSETQ. V lost 5 bases, J lost 3 bases, and 8 bases stayed unmatched. The CDR3 is 14 residues long.

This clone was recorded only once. The CDR3 is CASSPGQGEAAGEKLFF. For the CDR3, the DNA is TGTGCCAGCAGCCCAGGACAGGGGGAAGCAGCCGGTGAAAAACTGTTTTTT. V is TRBV7-2 and J is TRBJ1-4; TRBD1 agrees at 10 bases. Germline CDR1 SGHTA, CDR2 FQGNSA. V was clipped by 5 bases and J by 7 bases; unmatched bases: 13. The CDR3 totals 17 residues.

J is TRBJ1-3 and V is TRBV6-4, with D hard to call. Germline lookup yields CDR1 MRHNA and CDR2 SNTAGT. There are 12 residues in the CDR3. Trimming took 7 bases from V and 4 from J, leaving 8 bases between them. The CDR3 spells CASTMGGNTIYF. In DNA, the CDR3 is TGTGCCAGCACGATGGGCGGAAACACCATATATTTT.

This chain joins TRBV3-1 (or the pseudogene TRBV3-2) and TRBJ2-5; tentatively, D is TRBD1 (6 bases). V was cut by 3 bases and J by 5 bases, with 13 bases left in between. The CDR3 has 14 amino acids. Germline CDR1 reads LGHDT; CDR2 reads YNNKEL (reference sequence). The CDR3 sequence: CASSQGRGSETQYF. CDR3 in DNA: TGTGCCAGCAGCCAGGGCAGGGGTTCGGAGACCCAGTACTTC.

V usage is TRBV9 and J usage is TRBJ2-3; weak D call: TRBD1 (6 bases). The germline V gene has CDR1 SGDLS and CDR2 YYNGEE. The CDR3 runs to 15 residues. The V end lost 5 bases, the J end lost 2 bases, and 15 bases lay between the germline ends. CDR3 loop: CASRAGVIDTDTQYF. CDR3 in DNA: TGTGCCAGCAGGGCAGGGGTAATCGACACAGATACGCAGTATTTT.

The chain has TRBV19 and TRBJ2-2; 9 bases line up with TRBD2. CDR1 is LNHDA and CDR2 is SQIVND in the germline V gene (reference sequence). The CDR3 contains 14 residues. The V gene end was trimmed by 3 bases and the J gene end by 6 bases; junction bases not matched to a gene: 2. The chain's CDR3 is CASSIGLASGELFF. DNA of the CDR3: TGTGCCAGTAGTATCGGACTAGCGTCCGGGGAGCTGTTTTTT.

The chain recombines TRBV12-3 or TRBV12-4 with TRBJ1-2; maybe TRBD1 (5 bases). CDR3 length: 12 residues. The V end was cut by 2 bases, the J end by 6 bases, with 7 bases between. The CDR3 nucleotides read TGTGCCAGCAGTTTATCAGGGAATGGCTACACCTTC. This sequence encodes CASSLSGNGYTF.

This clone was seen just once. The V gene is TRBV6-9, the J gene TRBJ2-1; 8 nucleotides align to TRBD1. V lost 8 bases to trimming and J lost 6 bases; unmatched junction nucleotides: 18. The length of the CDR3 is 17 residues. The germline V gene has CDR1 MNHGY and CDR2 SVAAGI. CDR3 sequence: CASQPSRTGRGPNEQFF. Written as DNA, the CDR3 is TGTGCCAGCCAACCCTCGAGGACAGGGAGAGGGCCCAATGAGCAGTTCTTC.

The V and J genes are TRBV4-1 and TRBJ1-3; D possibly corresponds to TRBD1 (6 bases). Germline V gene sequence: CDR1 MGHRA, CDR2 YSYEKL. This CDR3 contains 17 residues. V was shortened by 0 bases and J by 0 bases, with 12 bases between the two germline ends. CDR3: CASSQDFPRGSGNTIYF. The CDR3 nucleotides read TGCGCCAGCAGCCAAGATTTCCCCAGGGGCTCTGGAAACACCATATATTTT.

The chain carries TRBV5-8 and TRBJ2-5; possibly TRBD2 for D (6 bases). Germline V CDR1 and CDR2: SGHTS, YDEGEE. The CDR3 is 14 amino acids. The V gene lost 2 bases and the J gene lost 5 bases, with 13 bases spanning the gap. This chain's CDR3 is CASSLRPGTETQYF. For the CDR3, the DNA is TGTGCCAGCAGCTTAAGACCAGGGACTGAGACCCAGTACTTC.

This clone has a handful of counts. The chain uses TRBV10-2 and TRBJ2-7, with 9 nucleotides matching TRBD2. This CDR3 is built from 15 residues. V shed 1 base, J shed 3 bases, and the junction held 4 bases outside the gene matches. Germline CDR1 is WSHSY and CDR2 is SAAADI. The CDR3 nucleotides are TGCGCCAGCAGTGAGTGGCATAGCGGGAGCTACGAGCAGTACTTC. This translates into CASSEWHSGSYEQYF.

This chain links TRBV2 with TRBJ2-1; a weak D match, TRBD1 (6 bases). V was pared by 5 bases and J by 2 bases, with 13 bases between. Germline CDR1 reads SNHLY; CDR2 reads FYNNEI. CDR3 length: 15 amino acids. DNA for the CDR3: TGTGCCAGCAGTCGGAACAGGGTCCCCTACAATGAGCAGTTCTTC. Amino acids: CASSRNRVPYNEQFF.

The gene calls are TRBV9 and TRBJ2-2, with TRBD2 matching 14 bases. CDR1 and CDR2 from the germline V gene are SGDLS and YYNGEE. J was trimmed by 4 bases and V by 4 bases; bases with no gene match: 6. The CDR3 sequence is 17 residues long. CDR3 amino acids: CASSKGLAGDGTGELFF. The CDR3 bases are TGTGCCAGCAGCAAGGGACTAGCGGGGGACGGCACCGGGGAGCTGTTTTTT.

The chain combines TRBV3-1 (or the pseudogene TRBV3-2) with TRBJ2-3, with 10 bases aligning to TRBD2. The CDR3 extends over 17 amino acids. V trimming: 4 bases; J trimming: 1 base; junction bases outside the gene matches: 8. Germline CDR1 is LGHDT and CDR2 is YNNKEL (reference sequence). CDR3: CASSLGWTSGRTDTQYF. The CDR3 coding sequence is TGTGCCAGCAGCCTCGGGTGGACTAGCGGACGCACAGATACGCAGTATTTT.

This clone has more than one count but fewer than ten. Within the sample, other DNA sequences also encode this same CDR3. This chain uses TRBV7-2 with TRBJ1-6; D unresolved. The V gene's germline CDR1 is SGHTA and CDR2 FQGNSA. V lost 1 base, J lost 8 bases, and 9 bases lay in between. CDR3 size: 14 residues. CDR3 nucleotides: TGTGCCAGCAGCTTAGTCTTCGGTGATTCACCCCTCCACTTT. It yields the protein CASSLVFGDSPLHF.

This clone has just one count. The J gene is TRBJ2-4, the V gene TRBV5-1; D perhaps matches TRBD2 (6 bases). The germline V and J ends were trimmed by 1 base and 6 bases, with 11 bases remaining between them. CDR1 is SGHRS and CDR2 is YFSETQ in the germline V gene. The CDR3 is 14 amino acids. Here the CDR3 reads CASSLWQGGNIQYF. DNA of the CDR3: TGCGCCAGCAGCTTGTGGCAGGGAGGAAACATTCAGTACTTC.